This T cell receptor (beta chain) was found in a study of beta chain features in type 1 diabetes. This clone was seen only a few times. The antigen is unknown. Study-level results: Shorter TCRB CDR3s, moderately but significantly so, were found in Type 1 diabetes patients in all four CD4+ subsets.

The investigators reverse transcribed all of the isolated RNA, so they sequenced expressed TCRB transcripts. Sequencing used immunoSEQ multiplex PCR; TCRdb keeps in-frame clones, though not all of them. The table records a few hundred thousand clones, approximately 16% of them present only once. The clonotype comes from a woman between 18 and 29 years old in good health. The material sequenced was naive CD4+ T cells from blood.

The CDR3 DNA follows: TGTGCCAGCAGCGGGAGACTTGGAGCGGGAGGGAACCACGAGCAGTACTTC. Its translation is CASSGRLGAGGNHEQYF. The chain employs TRBV5-6 and TRBJ2-7; TRBD2 aligns across 10 bases. The CDR3 runs to 17 residues. CDR1 and CDR2 from the germline V gene are SGHDT and YYEEEE. The V gene end was trimmed by 4 bases and the J gene end by 5 bases; junction bases not matched to a gene: 15.